The rows below give T cell receptor beta chains drawn from one sample of a study of shared clonotypes between healthy human individuals. Method: immunoSEQ multiplex PCR; TCRdb's copy keeps in-frame clones and lacks some. In the table there are about 490,000 clones, about 80% of which are singletons. The material sequenced was PBMCs. All receptors come from a middle-aged woman in good health. Some clones in this sample may be carry-over from other donors' samples. The CDR3 runs from the conserved cysteine through the conserved F or W. The D gene is left open where the match is weak. Rows give clone size only sometimes, using once, few, many, or a class for an expanded clone.

abundance	j_gene	v_gene	d_gene	CDR3aa	CDR3nt
-	TRBJ2-3	TRBV2	-	CASTASTDTQYF	TGTGCCAGCACAGCCAGCACAGATACGCAGTATTTT
-	TRBJ2-1	TRBV11-3	-	CASSLGRESEQFF	TGTGCCAGCAGCTTAGGGCGGGAAAGTGAGCAGTTCTTC
-	TRBJ2-2	TRBV18	-	CASSPPAGELFF	TGTGCCAGCTCACCACCGGCCGGGGAGCTGTTTTTT
-	TRBJ1-1	TRBV7-3	-	CASSFRNTEVFF	TGTGCCAGCAGCTTCAGGAACACTGAAGTTTTCTTT
many	TRBJ2-7	TRBV15	-	CATSRTGAGEQYF	TGTGCCACCAGCAGGACGGGAGCGGGCGAGCAGTACTTC
-	TRBJ2-1	TRBV7-9	TRBD2	CASSLLAGGYNEQFF	TGTGCCAGCAGCTTATTAGCGGGAGGTTACAATGAGCAGTTCTTC
once	TRBJ2-7	TRBV9	-	CASSVAATSYEQYF	TGTGCCAGCAGCGTAGCGGCCACCTCCTACGAGCAGTACTTC
-	TRBJ1-2	TRBV6-5	-	CASSYNRPWGYGYTF	TGTGCCAGCAGTTACAACAGGCCCTGGGGCTATGGCTACACCTTC
few	TRBJ2-7	TRBV7-8	TRBD2	CASSPSGRASSYEQYF	TGTGCCAGCAGCCCTAGCGGGAGAGCTTCCTCCTACGAGCAGTACTTC
-	TRBJ1-2	TRBV30	TRBD1	CAWSAWTGAYGYTF	TGTGCCTGGAGTGCCTGGACAGGCGCCTATGGCTACACCTTC
-	TRBJ2-7	TRBV5-4	-	CASSLEGSYEQYF	TGTGCCAGCAGCTTGGAAGGTTCCTACGAGCAGTACTTC
-	TRBJ2-1	TRBV10-3	-	CAIGGSYNEQFF	TGTGCCATCGGGGGGTCCTACAATGAGCAGTTCTTC
-	TRBJ1-5	TRBV4-2	TRBD1	CASSQGQGDNQPQHF	TGTGCCAGCAGCCAAGGACAGGGGGACAATCAGCCCCAGCATTTT
-	TRBJ2-5	TRBV7-2	-	CASTYTGTRETQYF	TGTGCCAGCACATACACCGGGACGAGAGAGACCCAGTACTTC
-	TRBJ2-3	TRBV2	TRBD2	CASSDGRTDTQYF	TGTGCCAGCAGTGACGGGAGGACAGATACGCAGTATTTT
many	TRBJ2-1	TRBV9	TRBD2	CASQPSGRRNEQFF	TGTGCCAGCCAGCCCAGCGGGAGGCGCAATGAGCAGTTCTTC
-	TRBJ2-5	TRBV29-1	-	CSVEKGPGETQYF	TGCAGCGTTGAAAAGGGTCCAGGGGAGACCCAGTACTTC
-	TRBJ1-1	TRBV5-1	-	CASSLVGDTEAFF	TGCGCCAGCAGCTTGGTAGGGGACACTGAAGCTTTCTTT
-	TRBJ1-1	TRBV25-1	-	CASSLGIGEAFF	TGTGCCAGCAGTTTGGGCATCGGTGAAGCTTTCTTT
-	TRBJ2-3	TRBV7-7	-	CASSLEGGPTDTQYF	TGTGCCAGCAGCTTAGAGGGTGGGCCCACAGATACGCAGTATTTT
few	TRBJ2-7	TRBV15	TRBD2	CATSRGLASGGGEQYF	TGTGCCACCAGCAGAGGACTAGCGTCCGGTGGAGGCGAGCAGTACTTC
-	TRBJ2-7	TRBV6-6	TRBD2	CASLGAGGYEQYF	TGTGCCAGCCTCGGAGCGGGAGGTTACGAGCAGTACTTC
-	TRBJ1-2	TRBV7-3	-	CASSPGGYGYTF	TGTGCCAGCAGCCCGGGGGGCTATGGCTACACCTTC
-	TRBJ1-1	TRBV7-9	-	CASSLRQEAFF	TGTGCCAGCAGCCTAAGACAGGAAGCTTTCTTT
-	TRBJ2-7	TRBV11-2	-	CASSSGSPYEQYF	TGTGCCAGCAGCTCGGGCAGTCCCTACGAGCAGTACTTC
many	TRBJ1-1	TRBV5-4	-	CASSPRGAWTEAFF	TGTGCCAGCAGCCCTCGAGGGGCTTGGACTGAAGCTTTCTTT
-	TRBJ2-1	TRBV6-1	-	CASSVDQGREQFF	TGTGCCAGCAGTGTCGATCAGGGACGCGAGCAGTTCTTC
-	TRBJ2-2	TRBV5-1	-	CASSLPGSTGELFF	TGCGCCAGCAGCTTGCCCGGGAGCACCGGGGAGCTGTTTTTT
-	TRBJ2-1	TRBV5-1	TRBD2	CASSLGPSGIHNEQFF	TGCGCCAGCAGCTTGGGCCCTAGCGGGATTCACAATGAGCAGTTCTTC
-	TRBJ2-1	TRBV5-6	-	CASSLLLTASDEQFF	TGCGCCAGCAGCTTATTGCTGACAGCCAGTGATGAGCAGTTCTTC
-	TRBJ2-7	TRBV7-3	-	CASSFVAAPGYEQYF	TGTGCCAGCAGCTTCGTAGCGGCTCCGGGCTACGAGCAGTACTTC
-	TRBJ2-7	TRBV6-6	-	CASSYSVYEQYF	TGTGCCAGCAGTTACTCGGTCTACGAGCAGTACTTC
once	TRBJ1-4	TRBV7-9	-	CASSLAGEGLRKLFF	TGTGCCAGCAGCTTGGCAGGGGAGGGGCTAAGGAAACTGTTTTTT
-	TRBJ2-7	TRBV5-1	TRBD2	CASSPLAIAGSYEQYF	TGCGCCAGCAGCCCCTTGGCGATAGCGGGCTCCTACGAGCAGTACTTC
-	TRBJ2-7	TRBV6-5	-	CASSSTIYEQYF	TGTGCCAGCAGTTCCACGATATACGAGCAGTACTTC
-	TRBJ1-5	TRBV28	-	CASSKGGVLGSNQPQHF	TGTGCCAGCTCGAAGGGAGGTGTATTGGGTAGCAATCAGCCCCAGCATTTT
-	TRBJ2-3	TRBV7-2	-	CASSLIHSTDTQYF	TGTGCCAGCAGCTTAATACACAGCACAGATACGCAGTATTTT
once	TRBJ2-7	TRBV7-2	TRBD1	CASSLAGTGSYEQYF	TGTGCCAGCAGCTTAGCGGGGACAGGCTCCTACGAGCAGTACTTC
few	TRBJ1-5	TRBV10-2	-	CASREGGMYQPQHF	TGCGCCAGCAGGGAGGGGGGGATGTATCAGCCCCAGCATTTT
once	TRBJ1-4	TRBV13	-	CASSPVGEKLFF	TGTGCCAGCAGCCCCGTCGGTGAAAAACTGTTTTTT
-	TRBJ2-1	TRBV30	-	CAWSGGRGNNEQFF	TGTGCCTGGAGTGGGGGGAGAGGGAACAATGAGCAGTTCTTC
-	TRBJ2-5	TRBV28	-	CASSWGGAGEETQYF	TGTGCCAGCAGTTGGGGTGGGGCAGGGGAAGAGACCCAGTACTTC
-	TRBJ1-2	TRBV7-3	-	CASSLTPGGSVYGYTF	TGTGCCAGCAGCTTAACCCCGGGGGGGTCGGTCTATGGCTACACCTTC
-	TRBJ2-6	TRBV27	-	CASSHAPSSGANVLTF	TGTGCCAGCAGTCACGCGCCGAGCTCTGGGGCCAACGTCCTGACTTTC
-	TRBJ1-5	TRBV2	-	CASSVLLNQPQHF	TGTGCCAGCAGTGTACTGCTCAATCAGCCCCAGCATTTT
once	TRBJ2-7	TRBV28	TRBD1	CASSPIDRDWYEQYF	TGTGCCAGCAGTCCCATAGACAGGGATTGGTACGAGCAGTACTTC
once	TRBJ1-4	TRBV7-2	-	CASSKRGRGPNEKLFF	TGTGCCAGCAGCAAAAGAGGTAGAGGACCTAATGAAAAACTGTTTTTT
-	TRBJ2-1	TRBV6-5	-	CASRGYNEQFF	TGTGCCAGCAGAGGTTACAATGAGCAGTTCTTC
-	TRBJ2-2	TRBV6-5	-	CASSYSMGQDTGELFF	TGTGCCAGCAGTTACTCGATGGGACAAGACACCGGGGAGCTGTTTTTT
-	TRBJ2-4	TRBV18	TRBD2	CASSPTIQAGGGDIQYF	TGTGCCAGCTCACCCACGATACAAGCGGGAGGGGGAGACATTCAGTACTTC
-	TRBJ2-5	TRBV9	TRBD1	CASSVTGNIQETQYF	TGTGCCAGCAGCGTGACAGGGAATATTCAAGAGACCCAGTACTTC
once	TRBJ1-3	TRBV6-1	-	CASSEFGLPASGNTIYF	TGTGCCAGCAGTGAATTTGGGCTGCCTGCGTCTGGAAACACCATATATTTT
-	TRBJ2-1	TRBV7-3	TRBD2	CASSLQSGAYYNEQFF	TGTGCCAGCAGCTTACAAAGCGGGGCGTACTACAATGAGCAGTTCTTC